This T cell receptor beta chain was found in a study of cytomegalovirus exposure and HLA in healthy donors. From germline, CDR1 is LNHNV and CDR2 YYDKDF (reference sequence). This CDR3 region has 16 residues. The ends were cut back, 0 bases at V and 7 bases at J, with 15 bases in the middle. PCR used 60 Vbeta primers and 13 Jbeta primers. Sequencing used immunoSEQ multiplex PCR; TCRdb keeps in-frame clones, though not all of them. The sample consists of about 190,000 clones, around 86% of them appearing once. This TCR was recovered from a man aged 25-40 years in good health and CMV-seronegative. The sequenced sample consisted of PBMCs. V usage is TRBV15 and J usage is TRBJ1-4, with D perhaps matching TRBD1 (6 bases). The CDR3 DNA reads TGTGCCACCAGCAGAGATTCTGACAGGTTCCTTGAAAAACTGTTTTTT. Its protein is CATSRDSDRFLEKLFF.